This record covers a single T cell receptor (beta chain). Its matching antigen is unknown. This specimen comes from a study of T cell responses to AZD1222 COVID-19 vaccine. Overall study findings and caveats: Researchers took repertoire samples only after the peak T cell response had come. Baseline seropositivity occurred in only a handful of AZD1222 recipients.

Here immunoSEQ multiplex PCR was the method, and the copy in TCRdb shows in-frame clones only, minus some. The sample yields about 140,000 clones, about 90% seen once. Germline V gene data show CDR1 as SGHNT and CDR2 as YYREEE (reference sequence). There are 16 residues in the CDR3. The J segment lost 6 bases and the V segment lost 1 base, leaving 8 bases of the junction unmatched. The source material was peripheral blood, sampled 28 days after the second dose of the MenACWY control vaccine. The sequence was obtained from an adult who received the MenACWY meningococcal vaccine as a control. The rearrangement links TRBV5-4 to TRBJ2-3, with TRBD2 identical over 10 bases. The CDR3 is CASSLFTSGKGDTQYF. The CDR3 nucleotides are TGTGCCAGCAGCTTGTTTACTAGCGGGAAGGGGGATACGCAGTATTTT.